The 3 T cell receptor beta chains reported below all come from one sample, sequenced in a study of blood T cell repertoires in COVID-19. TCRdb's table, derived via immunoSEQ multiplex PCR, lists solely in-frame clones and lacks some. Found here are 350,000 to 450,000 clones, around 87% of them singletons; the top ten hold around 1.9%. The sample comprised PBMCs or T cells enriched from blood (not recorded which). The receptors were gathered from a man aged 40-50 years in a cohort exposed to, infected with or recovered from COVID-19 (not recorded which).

The CDR3 DNA sequence: TGCGCCAGCAGCCCGAGGCTACAGAACACCGGGGAGCTGTTTTTT. Amino acids: CASSPRLQNTGELFF. The V gene is TRBV5-1, the J gene TRBJ2-2; D gene uncertain. This CDR3 comprises 15 residues. Deletions cut 4 bases from V and 1 base from J, with 11 bases between. The germline V gene has CDR1 SGHRS and CDR2 YFSETQ.

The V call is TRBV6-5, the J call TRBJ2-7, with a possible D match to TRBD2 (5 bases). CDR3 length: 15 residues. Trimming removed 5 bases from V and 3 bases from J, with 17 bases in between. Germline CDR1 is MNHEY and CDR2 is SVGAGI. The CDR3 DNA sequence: TGTGCCAGCAGTAGCCTCTCCGGGATCCGCTACGAGCAGTACTTC. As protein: CASSSLSGIRYEQYF.

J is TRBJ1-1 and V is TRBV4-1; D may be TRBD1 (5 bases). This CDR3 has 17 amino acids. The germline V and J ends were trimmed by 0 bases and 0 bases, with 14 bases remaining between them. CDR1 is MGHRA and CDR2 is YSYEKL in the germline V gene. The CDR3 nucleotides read TGCGCCAGCAGCCAAGAAGGATTAGGACACCTGAACACTGAAGCTTTCTTT. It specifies CASSQEGLGHLNTEAFF.